This TCR beta chain was obtained from a study of T-cell memory formation after mild COVID-19. Worth noting for this clonotype: Antigen specificity is unknown.

The CDR3 sequence is 19 residues long. J lost 0 bases, V lost 10 bases, and 20 bases had no gene match. Amplification by 5'RACE using constant-segment primers produced TCR alpha and TCR beta cDNA libraries that carried sample barcodes and UMIs. One entry per CDR3 protein, called by TCRdb with MiXCR from the 5' RACE reads. The sample has about 280,000 distinct CDR3 sequences; 8.2% are singletons. General study points: Second-wave clones with a day 37 peak had unconfirmed SARS-CoV-2 specificity. Contracting clones from day 15 to 85 had balanced CD4/CD8; later expanders favoured CD4+.

The TCR was taken from a man younger than 30 who had mild COVID-19 (a few samples of this study predate the infection). Cell type and time point are not known. The sample comprised PBMCs or a T cell subset sorted from them (not recorded which). The V call is TRBV12-3 or TRBV12-4, the J call TRBJ1-4; 7 bases are a match to TRBD1. Here the CDR3 reads CANRTSDRVEPATNEKLFF. The CDR3 DNA is TGTGCCAACCGAACCTCAGACAGGGTCGAACCTGCAACTAATGAAAAACTGTTTTTT.